A selection of T cell receptor beta chains follows, all from one sample in a study of long-term antiretroviral therapy in people with HIV. Clones were sequenced by immunoSEQ multiplex PCR, and TCRdb holds only the in-frame ones, with some missing. The sample records 25,000 to 30,000 clones, approximately 85% being singletons. Sample: unsorted PBMCs, taken 3 years after starting antiretroviral therapy. The origin of the receptors is a man between 40 and 49 years old with HIV. The CDR3 runs from the conserved cysteine through the conserved F or W. Fields, in order: clone size, V gene, D gene, J gene, CDR3 DNA, CDR3 protein. The D gene is left open where the match is weak. The size entry is marked missing in some rows and otherwise reads once, few, many or a size class.

clone size: NA; V gene: TRBV7-2; D gene: TRBD1; J gene: TRBJ1-2; CDR3 DNA: TGTGCCAGCAGCTTCGGACAGGGGCGAAACTATGGCTACACCTTC; CDR3 protein: CASSFGQGRNYGYTF
clone size: NA; V gene: TRBV19; D gene: TRBD2; J gene: TRBJ2-2; CDR3 DNA: TGTGCCAGTACCCTGGGGGGGACTAGGGCGGTCGGGGAGCTGTTTTTT; CDR3 protein: CASTLGGTRAVGELFF
clone size: NA; V gene: TRBV5-4; D gene: NA; J gene: TRBJ1-4; CDR3 DNA: TGTGCCAGCAGCCAAAGCCCCGGGACCGAAGAAAAACTGTTTTTT; CDR3 protein: CASSQSPGTEEKLFF
clone size: NA; V gene: TRBV9; D gene: TRBD1; J gene: TRBJ1-3; CDR3 DNA: TGTGCCAGCAGCGTAGGAACAGGGGCCTTAGGAAACACCATATATTTT; CDR3 protein: CASSVGTGALGNTIYF
clone size: once; V gene: TRBV4-1; D gene: TRBD2; J gene: TRBJ2-1; CDR3 DNA: TGCGCCAGCAGCCAAGTTTCCAGCGGGGGGTCCCATGAGCAGTTCTTC; CDR3 protein: CASSQVSSGGSHEQFF
clone size: NA; V gene: TRBV18; D gene: NA; J gene: TRBJ1-1; CDR3 DNA: TGTGCCAGCTCTCCGACACAGGGTTGGAACACTGAAGCTTTCTTT; CDR3 protein: CASSPTQGWNTEAFF
clone size: few; V gene: TRBV9; D gene: TRBD1; J gene: TRBJ1-3; CDR3 DNA: TGTGCCAGCACCGAGGGGGCTTTCGGAAACACCATATATTTT; CDR3 protein: CASTEGAFGNTIYF
clone size: NA; V gene: TRBV6-1; D gene: NA; J gene: TRBJ2-3; CDR3 DNA: TGTGCCAGCAGTGAAGGCCTCAATCAAGATACGCAGTATTTT; CDR3 protein: CASSEGLNQDTQYF
clone size: once; V gene: TRBV6-1; D gene: NA; J gene: TRBJ1-1; CDR3 DNA: TGTGCCAGCAGTGAAGTCGAGTGGGTCGGGAACACTGAAGCTTTCTTT; CDR3 protein: CASSEVEWVGNTEAFF
clone size: NA; V gene: TRBV29-1; D gene: NA; J gene: TRBJ1-2; CDR3 DNA: TGCAGCGTTGAACGGGGGGCGGGTGGCTACACCTTC; CDR3 protein: CSVERGAGGYTF
clone size: NA; V gene: TRBV6-6; D gene: NA; J gene: TRBJ2-4; CDR3 DNA: TGTGCCAGCAGTTACCCCGGGCCTGGGGACATTCAGTACTTC; CDR3 protein: CASSYPGPGDIQYF
clone size: NA; V gene: TRBV19; D gene: NA; J gene: TRBJ1-5; CDR3 DNA: TGTGCCAGTAGTATTGATAGGGTGAGTCAGCCCCAGCATTTT; CDR3 protein: CASSIDRVSQPQHF
clone size: NA; V gene: TRBV6-1; D gene: NA; J gene: TRBJ1-3; CDR3 DNA: TGTGCCAGCAGTGAAGCAGAGGGGGCTGGAAACACCATATATTTT; CDR3 protein: CASSEAEGAGNTIYF
clone size: once; V gene: TRBV14; D gene: NA; J gene: TRBJ2-1; CDR3 DNA: TGTGCCAGCAGCCAGGAGAGAACAGGGCCGCGTAACAATGAGCAGTTCTTC; CDR3 protein: CASSQERTGPRNNEQFF
clone size: NA; V gene: TRBV14; D gene: TRBD1; J gene: TRBJ2-3; CDR3 DNA: TGTGCCAGCAGCGCTTTACTACCGGGACAGAGCACAGATACGCAGTATTTT; CDR3 protein: CASSALLPGQSTDTQYF
clone size: NA; V gene: TRBV7-9; D gene: TRBD2; J gene: TRBJ2-5; CDR3 DNA: TGTGCCAGCAGCTTCCGGACTAGCCGCCAAGAGACCCAGTACTTC; CDR3 protein: CASSFRTSRQETQYF
clone size: NA; V gene: TRBV7-9; D gene: TRBD2; J gene: TRBJ2-3; CDR3 DNA: TGTGCCAGCAGCTTAGATTCGGCGGGAGGGCCTGCAGATACGCAGTATTTT; CDR3 protein: CASSLDSAGGPADTQYF
clone size: NA; V gene: TRBV10-2; D gene: NA; J gene: TRBJ1-6; CDR3 DNA: TGCGCCAGCAGGAAGGGAATAGATTCACCCCTCCACTTT; CDR3 protein: CASRKGIDSPLHF
clone size: NA; V gene: TRBV6-5; D gene: TRBD2; J gene: TRBJ2-5; CDR3 DNA: TGTGCCAGCAGTTTGGGGGGGGAAGGGGAGACCCAGTACTTC; CDR3 protein: CASSLGGEGETQYF
clone size: NA; V gene: TRBV6-5; D gene: NA; J gene: TRBJ2-1; CDR3 DNA: TGTGCCAGCAGTTCATCAGAGGCAGGGCCGGTCCAGCAGTTCTTC; CDR3 protein: CASSSSEAGPVQQFF
clone size: NA; V gene: TRBV6-1; D gene: TRBD2; J gene: TRBJ2-7; CDR3 DNA: TGTGCCAGCAGTGAAGGACGCTGGGGGCTAGCGGGAGGGGCCTACGAGCAGTACTTC; CDR3 protein: CASSEGRWGLAGGAYEQYF
clone size: NA; V gene: TRBV5-1; D gene: TRBD2; J gene: TRBJ2-3; CDR3 DNA: TGCGCCAGCAGCTTGAGGACTAGCGGGGGGGCGAGCACAGATACGCAGTATTTT; CDR3 protein: CASSLRTSGGASTDTQYF
clone size: NA; V gene: TRBV7-9; D gene: NA; J gene: TRBJ2-3; CDR3 DNA: TGTGCCAGCGAGGTGGGGATGTGCACAGATACGCAGTATTTT; CDR3 protein: CASEVGMCTDTQYF
clone size: NA; V gene: TRBV27; D gene: NA; J gene: TRBJ1-1; CDR3 DNA: TGTGCCAGCAGATTGACGGGGAACACTGAAGCTTTCTTT; CDR3 protein: CASRLTGNTEAFF
clone size: NA; V gene: TRBV6-5; D gene: TRBD1; J gene: TRBJ2-7; CDR3 DNA: TGTGCCAGCACCGACAGGGACGGTGAGCAGTACTTC; CDR3 protein: CASTDRDGEQYF
clone size: NA; V gene: TRBV19; D gene: NA; J gene: TRBJ2-2; CDR3 DNA: TGTGCCAGTAGTCCTCAAGCGGGGAACACCGGGGAGCTGTTTTTT; CDR3 protein: CASSPQAGNTGELFF
clone size: NA; V gene: TRBV12-5; D gene: TRBD1; J gene: TRBJ1-1; CDR3 DNA: TGTGCTAGTGGTTTGGTGGTACAGGGGCGAGGCACTGAAGCTTTCTTT; CDR3 protein: CASGLVVQGRGTEAFF
clone size: NA; V gene: TRBV2; D gene: NA; J gene: TRBJ1-5; CDR3 DNA: TGTGCCAGCAGTGAACGGGCCGTCAATCAGCCCCAGCATTTT; CDR3 protein: CASSERAVNQPQHF
clone size: NA; V gene: TRBV5-1; D gene: TRBD1; J gene: TRBJ1-1; CDR3 DNA: TGCGCCAGCAGCAAGGGGGACAGATTAAACACTGAAGCTTTCTTT; CDR3 protein: CASSKGDRLNTEAFF
clone size: NA; V gene: TRBV7-8; D gene: NA; J gene: TRBJ2-7; CDR3 DNA: TGTGCCAGCAGCTTATCCCCTAGCAGCTACGAGCAGTACTTC; CDR3 protein: CASSLSPSSYEQYF
clone size: few; V gene: TRBV19; D gene: NA; J gene: TRBJ1-6; CDR3 DNA: TGTGCCAGTAGCCCGCTTGGGGACCCTACCGATGATTCACCCCTCCACTTT; CDR3 protein: CASSPLGDPTDDSPLHF
clone size: NA; V gene: TRBV13; D gene: NA; J gene: TRBJ2-2; CDR3 DNA: TGTGCCAGCAGCTTAGGTTGGAGCGGCGAGACCGGGGAGCTGTTTTTT; CDR3 protein: CASSLGWSGETGELFF
clone size: NA; V gene: TRBV6-5; D gene: NA; J gene: TRBJ2-7; CDR3 DNA: TGTGCCAGCAGTTACGGGGATAAGTACGAGCAGTACTTC; CDR3 protein: CASSYGDKYEQYF
clone size: NA; V gene: TRBV4-1; D gene: TRBD1; J gene: TRBJ1-6; CDR3 DNA: TGCGCCAGCAGCCCCAGGGGGCCCGATAATTCACCCCTCCACTTT; CDR3 protein: CASSPRGPDNSPLHF
clone size: NA; V gene: TRBV13; D gene: TRBD2; J gene: TRBJ2-7; CDR3 DNA: TGTGCCAGCAGCTTAGGACGGGGGGGCGCGGTTACCTACGAGCAGTACTTC; CDR3 protein: CASSLGRGGAVTYEQYF
clone size: NA; V gene: TRBV30; D gene: TRBD1; J gene: TRBJ2-3; CDR3 DNA: TGTGCCTGGAGACAGGGGTATGACGGAGATACGCAGTATTTT; CDR3 protein: CAWRQGYDGDTQYF
clone size: NA; V gene: TRBV19; D gene: NA; J gene: TRBJ1-5; CDR3 DNA: TGTGCCAGTAGGAATATTCATCAGCCCCAGCATTTT; CDR3 protein: CASRNIHQPQHF
clone size: NA; V gene: TRBV10-1; D gene: NA; J gene: TRBJ2-1; CDR3 DNA: TGCGCCAGCAGTGAGTCCGGGGGCACCTACAATGAGCAGTTCTTC; CDR3 protein: CASSESGGTYNEQFF
clone size: NA; V gene: TRBV10-3; D gene: TRBD1; J gene: TRBJ2-3; CDR3 DNA: TGTGCCATCAGTGAGTCGACAGGGTCTCCCACAGATACGCAGTATTTT; CDR3 protein: CAISESTGSPTDTQYF
clone size: few; V gene: TRBV5-1; D gene: NA; J gene: TRBJ1-1; CDR3 DNA: TGCGCCAGCAGCATCGGGTGGGGTGAAGCTTTCTTT; CDR3 protein: CASSIGWGEAFF
clone size: NA; V gene: TRBV7-6; D gene: NA; J gene: TRBJ1-1; CDR3 DNA: TGTGCCAGCAGCTTGGAACCGCAGGGTGCATCGTGGAACACTGAAGCTTTCTTT; CDR3 protein: CASSLEPQGASWNTEAFF
clone size: NA; V gene: TRBV19; D gene: TRBD1; J gene: TRBJ2-2; CDR3 DNA: TGTGCCAGTAGCATGGACAGGGGGTACACCGGGGAGCTGTTTTTT; CDR3 protein: CASSMDRGYTGELFF
clone size: NA; V gene: TRBV2; D gene: TRBD2; J gene: TRBJ2-3; CDR3 DNA: TGTGCCAGCAGCCTACTAGCGGCTAGCACAGATACGCAGTATTTT; CDR3 protein: CASSLLAASTDTQYF
clone size: once; V gene: TRBV11-2; D gene: NA; J gene: TRBJ1-5; CDR3 DNA: TGTGCCAGCAGCTTAGGGAGGGATCAGCCCCAGCATTTT; CDR3 protein: CASSLGRDQPQHF
clone size: NA; V gene: TRBV11-2; D gene: TRBD2; J gene: TRBJ2-7; CDR3 DNA: TGTGCCAGCAGCTTTACTAGCGGGGCCCCCTACGAGCAGTACTTC; CDR3 protein: CASSFTSGAPYEQYF
clone size: NA; V gene: TRBV30; D gene: NA; J gene: TRBJ2-7; CDR3 DNA: TGTGCCTGGAGTATGGGGAGCTCCTACGAGCAGTACTTC; CDR3 protein: CAWSMGSSYEQYF
clone size: few; V gene: TRBV30; D gene: TRBD2; J gene: TRBJ2-3; CDR3 DNA: TGTGCCTGGACCGTAGCGGGAGGCCCAGATACGCAGTATTTT; CDR3 protein: CAWTVAGGPDTQYF
clone size: NA; V gene: TRBV5-1; D gene: TRBD1; J gene: TRBJ2-7; CDR3 DNA: TGCGCCAGCAGTTTTTCCGGGACAGGGTCTCACGAGCAGTACTTC; CDR3 protein: CASSFSGTGSHEQYF
clone size: NA; V gene: TRBV2; D gene: TRBD1; J gene: TRBJ1-2; CDR3 DNA: TGTGCCAGCAGCGAGACAGGGGGCTCAGCTAACTATGGCTACACCTTC; CDR3 protein: CASSETGGSANYGYTF
clone size: NA; V gene: TRBV11-2; D gene: NA; J gene: TRBJ2-6; CDR3 DNA: TGTGCCAGCAGCTTACAGCGCGGTGGGGCCAACGTCCTGACTTTC; CDR3 protein: CASSLQRGGANVLTF
clone size: NA; V gene: TRBV13; D gene: NA; J gene: TRBJ2-2; CDR3 DNA: TGTGCCAGCAGCTTAGGTTGGAGCGGCGAGACCGAGGAGCTGTTTTTT; CDR3 protein: CASSLGWSGETEELFF
clone size: NA; V gene: TRBV5-1; D gene: TRBD1; J gene: TRBJ2-7; CDR3 DNA: TGCGCCAGCAGCTTGGGCAGGGGGCTAATCTACGAGCAGTACTTC; CDR3 protein: CASSLGRGLIYEQYF
clone size: NA; V gene: TRBV4-1; D gene: NA; J gene: TRBJ2-2; CDR3 DNA: TGCGCCAGCAGCCATACAGATAACACCGGGGAGCTGTTTTTT; CDR3 protein: CASSHTDNTGELFF
clone size: NA; V gene: TRBV7-9; D gene: TRBD2; J gene: TRBJ2-7; CDR3 DNA: TGTGCCAGCAGCTTAGTGCCTAGCGGGGGTAACGAGCAGTACTTC; CDR3 protein: CASSLVPSGGNEQYF